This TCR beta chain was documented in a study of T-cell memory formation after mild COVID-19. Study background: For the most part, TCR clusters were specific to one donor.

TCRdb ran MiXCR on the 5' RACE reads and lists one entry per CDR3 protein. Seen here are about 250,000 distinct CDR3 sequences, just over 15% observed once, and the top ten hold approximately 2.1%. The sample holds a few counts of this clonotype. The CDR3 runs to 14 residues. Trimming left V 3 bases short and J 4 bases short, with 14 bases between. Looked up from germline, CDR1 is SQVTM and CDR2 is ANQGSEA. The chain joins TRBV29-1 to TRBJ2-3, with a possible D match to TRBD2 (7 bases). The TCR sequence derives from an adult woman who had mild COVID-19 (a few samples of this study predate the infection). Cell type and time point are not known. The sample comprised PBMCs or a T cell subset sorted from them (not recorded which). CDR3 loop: CSVERGGAADTQYF. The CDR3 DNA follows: TGCAGCGTTGAGAGAGGGGGGGCCGCAGATACGCAGTATTTT.